These 14 T cell receptor beta chains were sequenced from one sample in a study of human T cells and chemical hapten exposure. Time point denoted: pre-sensitization, week 0. This sample's treatment: therapeutic diphenylcyclopropenone sensitization with weekly scalp DPC. TCRdb redid the calling of the RACE reads with MiXCR, one entry per CDR3 protein. This repertoire shows about 250,000 distinct CDR3 sequences, 7.7% found once; its top ten account for around 1.2%. The sample was whole blood, taken in connection with sensitization to the hapten diphenylcyclopropenone (DPC). These receptors were obtained from a young man with alopecia areata. Some clones in this sample may be carry-over from other donors' samples.

This clonotype was counted a few times. The genes are TRBV24-1 and TRBJ2-2; 13 bases align to TRBD2. The CDR3 covers 17 residues. The V gene's germline CDR1 is KGHDR and CDR2 SFDVKD. Losses at the gene ends were 3 bases for V and 1 base for J; bases not matched to a gene: 1. This CDR3 is CATSDRTSGGNTGELFF. CDR3 nucleotides: TGTGCCACCAGTGATCGGACTAGCGGGGGGAACACCGGGGAGCTGTTTTTT.

This clonotype has just a few counts. This sequence joins TRBV10-3 and TRBJ2-1; D remains unclear. V lost 3 bases and J lost 9, with 12 bases in between. Germline V gene lookup returns CDR1 ENHRY and CDR2 SYGVKD. This CDR3 has 13 residues. The CDR3 sequence: CAISESTSAEQFF. The DNA for the CDR3 is TGTGCCATCAGTGAAAGCACTTCGGCTGAGCAGTTCTTC.

This clonotype was found once. V gene TRBV20-1 combines with J gene TRBJ2-2; D may be TRBD2 (7 bases). V lost 6 bases and J 8 bases, leaving 19 bases between the germline ends. The germline V gene encodes CDR1 DFQATT and CDR2 SNEGSKA (reference sequence). The CDR3 runs 14 residues. The DNA of the CDR3 is TGCAGTGCACTCGCGGGGGCTCACCGTGGGGAGCTGTTTTTT. Its protein is CSALAGAHRGELFF.

Only a few counts were recorded for this clonotype. J is TRBJ2-1 and V is TRBV11-2, with D tentatively TRBD1 or TRBD2 (5 bases each). The CDR3 totals 14 residues. The V end lost 5 bases, the J end lost 7 bases, and 15 bases lay between the germline ends. Germline assignment: CDR1 SGHAT and CDR2 FQNNGV. As DNA, the CDR3 is TGTGCCAGCAGCGAAGGGTGGGGGATAAATGAGCAGTTCTTC. Its translation is CASSEGWGINEQFF.

The chain couples TRBV4-3 to TRBJ1-4, with D hard to call. The CDR3 covers 15 residues. Germline V gene sequence: CDR1 LGHNA, CDR2 YSLEER. Trimming cost V 1 base and J 2 bases, with 8 bases left between them. DNA for the CDR3: TGCGCCAGCAGCCAAGGGGCAGAGACTAATGAAAAACTGTTTTTT. It is translated as CASSQGAETNEKLFF.

As to this clonotype: This sequence may be a read error, since a much larger clone differs from it by one base. CDR3 residues: CASSLRAQETQYF. DNA of the CDR3: TGCGCCAGCAGCTTACGCGCCCAAGAGACCCAGTACTTC. The chain has TRBV5-1 and TRBJ2-5; no reliable D call. Germline V CDR1 and CDR2: SGHRS, YFSETQ. Deletions cut 2 bases from V and 1 base from J, with 6 bases between. The CDR3 covers 13 residues.

The chain has TRBV5-5 and TRBJ2-3, with TRBD2 matching 7 bases. V shed 4 bases, J shed 0 bases, and the junction held 17 bases outside the gene matches. CDR1 is SGHKS, CDR2 YYEKEE, per germline (reference sequence). This CDR3 comprises 19 residues. Here the CDR3 reads CASSARPPKIAGSTDTQYF. The CDR3 nucleotides read TGTGCCAGCAGCGCACGACCTCCTAAGATAGCGGGTAGCACAGATACGCAGTATTTT.

This chain connects TRBV28 to TRBJ1-3; 9 bases match TRBD1. The V gene's germline CDR1 is MDHEN and CDR2 SYDVKM. V lost 4 bases and J lost 4; bases outside the gene matches: 8. The CDR3 has 16 residues. CDR3 nucleotide sequence: TGTGCCAGCAGTTCTCGGACAGGGGTCACCGGAAACACCATATATTTT. Its translation: CASSSRTGVTGNTIYF. The whole variable domain, remainder taken from reference TRBV28 and TRBJ1-3, is DVKVTQSSRYLVKRTGEKVFLECVQDMDHENMFWYRQDPGLGLRLIYFSYDVKMKEKGDIPEGYSVSREKKERFSLILESASTNQTSMYLCASSSRTGVTGNTIYFGEGSWLTVV.

This clonotype was found many times. This chain links TRBV24-1 with TRBJ2-3; 7 bases map to TRBD1. Germline V gives CDR1 KGHDR, CDR2 SFDVKD. The V and J ends lost 2 bases and 2 bases, in that order; junction bases with no gene match: 3. The CDR3 totals 15 residues. CDR3 DNA sequence: TGTGCCACCAGTGATTGGACAGGTTCCACAGATACGCAGTATTTT. It translates to CATSDWTGSTDTQYF.

This clonotype was detected a few times. V gene TRBV6-4 combines with J gene TRBJ2-1, with TRBD2 identical over 7 bases. The germline V gene encodes CDR1 MRHNA and CDR2 SNTAGT. This CDR3 is built from 16 residues. V was pared by 2 bases and J by 2 bases, with 6 bases of the junction left unmatched. CDR3 sequence reads: CASSDARGSPYNEQFF. CDR3 sequence (DNA): TGTGCCAGCAGTGACGCGCGGGGGTCACCCTACAATGAGCAGTTCTTC.

At least ten counts were recorded for this clonotype. The chain combines TRBV7-9 with TRBJ1-3; D gene unclear. The CDR3 consists of 15 residues. CDR1 and CDR2 (germline): SEHNR, FQNEAQ (reference sequence). V shed 5 bases and J shed 1 base, with 12 bases lying between them. CDR3 in amino acids: CASSQVRSSGNTIYF. CDR3 sequence (DNA): TGTGCCAGCAGCCAGGTCCGGTCATCTGGAAACACCATATATTTT.

A few counts support this clonotype. This rearrangement joins TRBV7-2 to TRBJ2-7, with TRBD1 matching 7 bases. V lost 5 bases, J lost 2 bases, and 0 bases stayed unmatched. Germline V gene sequence: CDR1 SGHTA, CDR2 FQGNSA. The CDR3 loop spans 12 amino acids. CDR3 region: CASSQGAYEQYF. Here the CDR3 DNA reads TGTGCCAGCAGCCAGGGGGCCTACGAGCAGTACTTC.

This clonotype turned up a few times. The gene calls are TRBV6-5 and TRBJ1-1, with D unclear. Trimming removed 2 bases from V and 9 bases from J, with 7 bases in between. CDR1 and CDR2 (germline): MNHEY, SVGAGI. The CDR3 is made up of 11 amino acids. The CDR3 nucleotides are TGTGCCAGCAGTTACGCCCAAAAAGCTTTCTTT. It is translated as CASSYAQKAFF.

This clonotype was detected ten times or more. CDR3 protein: CASSSRGVSTEAFF. The CDR3 nucleotides are TGTGCCAGCAGCTCCAGGGGGGTTTCCACTGAAGCTTTCTTT. This chain connects TRBV11-2 to TRBJ1-1, with 7 bases identical to TRBD1. From germline, CDR1 is SGHAT and CDR2 FQNNGV. The V and J ends lost 4 bases and 4 bases, in that order; junction bases with no gene match: 6. The CDR3 runs to 14 residues.